Detailed here is one TCR beta chain. The same CDR3 is also encoded by other DNA sequences in this sample. These data originate in a study of blood T cell repertoires in COVID-19. About the research overall: Some COVID-19 samples were acute and others convalescent; all came from the United States, Italy and Spain.

Original handling: Reference gene primers were amplified, and this amplification served to estimate nucleated cell counts. Measured with immunoSEQ multiplex PCR; TCRdb has only the in-frame clones, and not every one. The V and J calls and clone size are taken from that table; D and trimming were inferred from the DNA. The data contain under 150,000 clones, roughly 80% of them singletons. The CDR3 totals 14 residues. The V end was cut by 2 bases, the J end by 1 base, with 6 bases between. Germline CDR1 is SGHTA and CDR2 is FQGNSA. The chain carries TRBV7-2 and TRBJ1-5; D ambiguous. Sequencing was carried out using peripheral blood. This clonotype originated in a human donor in a cohort sampled during active COVID-19. CDR3 sequence (DNA): TGTGCCAGCAGCTTACGCGGGAGCAATCAGCCCCAGCATTTT. Translated: CASSLRGSNQPQHF.